This TCR beta chain was identified during a study of T cells of healthy individuals. TCRdb reprocessed the 5' RACE reads via MiXCR and lists one record per CDR3 protein. The sample shows about 96,000 distinct CDR3 sequences, roughly a sixth of them seen only once. The germline V gene has CDR1 ENHRY and CDR2 SYGVKD. The CDR3 loop spans 13 amino acids. V was trimmed by 10 bases and J by 0 bases, leaving 12 bases between them. This clonotype was recorded a few times. The chain joins TRBV10-3 to TRBJ1-1; D not resolved. This TCR was recovered from a human donor in good health. CDR3 in DNA: TGTGCCACCTGGGCTTCATTGAACACTGAAGCTTTCTTT. Its protein product is CATWASLNTEAFF.